These T cell receptor beta chains were read from a single sample in a study of cytomegalovirus exposure and HLA in healthy donors. Profiled with immunoSEQ multiplex PCR; TCRdb holds only in-frame clones, not every one. The table includes 95,000 to 150,000 clones, approximately 72% detected once. The sequenced material came from PBMCs. Receptors were obtained from a man aged 18 to 30 in good health and CMV-seronegative. Each CDR3 is given without its conserved first and last residue. The D gene is left open where the match is weak.

>TRBV7-3|TRBD1
ASSLDRAGYNEQF
>TRBV7-6|TRBD2
ASSLVGRGIRAGTSTDTQY
>TRBV28|TRBD1
ASPPSVQGAVDEQF
>TRBV7-9|TRBD1
SSSLDGTGGETQY
>TRBV29-1|TRBD2
SVETGGPHEQY
>TRBV4-2|NA
ASMGAYEQY
>TRBV9|TRBD2
ASNLRGSGGNEQF
>TRBV28|TRBD1
AVYRGLGETQY
>TRBV30|TRBD1
AWSHPGQGVKPQH
>TRBV7-2|TRBD1
ASSLAGQGNTEAF
>TRBV11-2|NA
ASSLGREQY
>TRBV5-6|NA
ASSLSSEQY
>TRBV5-6|NA
ASSLKGYTTGNTIY
>TRBV28|TRBD1
ASSTPGQGIGGYT
>TRBV19|TRBD1
ACARDRYYEQY
>TRBV5-4|TRBD1
ASSPGQGSYEQY
>TRBV6-5|NA
ASKVRRESYNEQF
>TRBV7-2|NA
ASSLRASSETQY
>TRBV10-2|TRBD1
ASSMDRGRGYP
>TRBV6-5|TRBD1
ASRRRQGYEQY